These 3 T cell receptor beta chains were sequenced from one sample in a study of shared clonotypes between healthy human individuals. Sequencing used immunoSEQ multiplex PCR; TCRdb keeps in-frame clones, though not all of them. Here the sample spans around 2.5 million clones, 93% being singletons. Specimen: naive CD4+ T cells from PBMCs. The subset here: CD45RA+ positively selected. Receptors originate from a man between 18 and 35 years old in good health. Some clones in this sample may be carry-over from other donors' samples.

J is TRBJ1-1 and V is TRBV19, with D uncertain. The CDR3 length is 13 residues. V was clipped by 0 bases and J by 1 base, with 3 bases between them. Germline CDR1 reads LNHDA; CDR2 reads SQIVND (reference sequence). DNA for the CDR3: TGTGCCAGTAGTATAGAGGAGAACACTGAAGCTTTCTTT. Translation gives CASSIEENTEAFF.

The chain recombines TRBV19 with TRBJ1-5, with D perhaps TRBD1 (5 bases). V gave up 5 bases and J gave up 0 bases, with 14 bases separating them. The CDR3 is made up of 16 amino acids. Germline CDR1 LNHDA, CDR2 SQIVND (reference sequence). CDR3 coding DNA: TGTGCCAGTAGTTCCCGGGACGGCTATAGCAATCAGCCCCAGCATTTT. Its translation is CASSSRDGYSNQPQHF.

This clone was detected only once. The V and J genes are TRBV6-6 and TRBJ1-1; no reliable D call. The germline CDR1 and CDR2 sequences are MNHNY and SVGAGI (reference sequence). This CDR3 region has 14 residues. The V and J ends lost 2 bases and 6 bases respectively, with 13 bases between them. CDR3 in amino acids: CASSYRAAHAEAFF. DNA of the CDR3: TGTGCCAGCAGTTACCGGGCCGCACACGCTGAAGCTTTCTTT.